These 31 T cell receptor beta chains were all obtained from the same sample, sequenced in a study of CXCR3-negative and CXCR3-positive naive CD8 T cells. Regarding the study as a whole: Comparison of naive cells showed more hydrophobic TRB CDR3s in CXCR3-positive than in CXCR3-negative naive cells.

Preparation of TRB cDNA libraries relied on 5' RACE carrying UMI labels. From the 5' RACE reads, TCRdb lists one entry per CDR3 protein and no DNA. This sample's table reports around 160,000 distinct CDR3 sequences. Which antigens these TCRs recognize remains unknown. Sequencing used naive CXCR3+ CD8+ T cells from blood. The subset was: CD45RO-CCR7+CD27+CD95- naive CD8+ T cells expressing CXCR3 (TNR3+). The receptors shown here come from a human donor in good health. Some clones in this sample may be carry-over from other donors' samples.

V usage is TRBV9 and J usage is TRBJ2-7; with no DNA, the TCRdb D assignment of TRBD1 cannot be verified. The CDR3 extends over 14 amino acids. CDR1 is SGDLS and CDR2 is YYNGEE in the germline V gene. Here the CDR3 reads CASSPWDRPYEQYF.

The rearrangement joins TRBV5-1 to TRBJ2-7; TCRdb returns TRBD1, unconfirmable since there is no DNA. CDR1 is SGHRS, CDR2 YFSETQ, per germline. CDR3 length equals 14 residues. The CDR3 here is CASSLGPGGDEQYF.

The chain is built from TRBV5-1 and TRBJ2-7; the D call of TRBD1 rests on TCRdb alone, since no DNA is present to check it. The length of the CDR3 is 13 residues. Germline V lookup: CDR1 SGHRS, CDR2 YFSETQ. CDR3 amino acids: CASSFSAGGEQYF.

CDR3: CASSSIPVVGYGYTF. The gene calls are TRBV13 and TRBJ1-2; TCRdb designates TRBD1, a call that cannot be tested without DNA. This CDR3 region has 15 residues. Germline CDR1 and CDR2: PRHDT and FYEKMQ (reference sequence).

The chain has TRBV15 and TRBJ2-1. In germline, CDR1 is LNHNV, CDR2 YYDKDF (reference sequence). This CDR3 region has 14 residues. The CDR3 reads CATSTGIGFNELFF.

The rearrangement links TRBV29-1 to TRBJ2-7; the D call from TCRdb, TRBD1, cannot be confirmed without DNA. The length of the CDR3 is 12 residues. Germline lookup yields CDR1 SQVTM and CDR2 ANQGSEA. CDR3: CSVDTQGDEQYF.

V is TRBV12-3 or TRBV12-4 and J is TRBJ1-4; TCRdb's assignment of TRBD1 cannot be checked, as there is no DNA. CDR3 length equals 17 residues. CDR3 in amino acids: CASSFDRDGASNEKLFF.

This chain joins TRBV5-5 and TRBJ2-2. The germline CDR1 and CDR2 sequences are SGHKS and YYEKEE (reference sequence). The CDR3 is 15 amino acids. The chain's CDR3 is CASSLWDLDTGELFF.

The chain joins TRBV29-1 to TRBJ1-2. CDR1 is SQVTM, CDR2 ANQGSEA, per germline. The CDR3 loop spans 12 amino acids. The CDR3 is CSVALGGYGYTF.

The chain combines TRBV29-1 with TRBJ2-1; TCRdb calls TRBD1, which cannot be checked without DNA. There are 20 residues in the CDR3. The germline V gene has CDR1 SQVTM and CDR2 ANQGSEA. CDR3 amino acids: CSVEDLKKEGDRGLLNEQFF.

The chain employs TRBV10-2 and TRBJ1-1; TCRdb designates TRBD1, a call that cannot be tested without DNA. CDR3 size: 14 residues. Germline V gene sequence: CDR1 WSHSY, CDR2 SAAADI. The CDR3 is CASIQGSGDTEAFF.

The V and J genes are TRBV29-1 and TRBJ2-1. Per the germline V gene, CDR1 is SQVTM and CDR2 is ANQGSEA. The CDR3 contains 16 residues. The CDR3 reads CSVLGFGQESYNEQLF.

The chain recombines TRBV5-1 with TRBJ2-7; TCRdb calls TRBD1, which cannot be checked without DNA. Germline V gene data show CDR1 as SGHRS and CDR2 as YFSETQ. This CDR3 comprises 14 residues. CDR3 sequence: CASSWTGESYEQYF.

The J gene is TRBJ2-1, the V gene TRBV29-1; TCRdb's D call of TRBD2 is untestable without DNA. Germline V gene data show CDR1 as SQVTM and CDR2 as ANQGSEA. The CDR3 has 14 residues. CDR3 amino acids: CSVDLADSYNEQFF.

CDR3 in amino acids: CASSPSLNTEAFF. The chain employs TRBV6-5 and TRBJ1-1. This CDR3 is 13 amino acids long. Germline V gene data show CDR1 as MNHEY and CDR2 as SVGAGI.

The V call is TRBV6-5, the J call TRBJ2-2; TCRdb gives TRBD2 as the D gene, but with no DNA this cannot be confirmed. This CDR3 is built from 15 residues. Germline values: CDR1 MNHEY, CDR2 SVGAGI. The CDR3 sequence: CASRKAASVFEELFF.

The V and J genes are TRBV20-1 and TRBJ1-1. The CDR3 consists of 14 residues. In germline, CDR1 is DFQATT, CDR2 SNEGSKA (reference sequence). Here the CDR3 reads CSAPRSQMNTEAFF.

The rearrangement uses TRBV19 and TRBJ2-5. In germline, CDR1 is LNHDA, CDR2 SQIVND (reference sequence). The CDR3 sequence is 13 residues long. The CDR3 protein is CASSTPPRETQYF.

The genes are TRBV11-2 and TRBJ2-7; TCRdb indicates TRBD2, and absent DNA this call remains unverified. The V gene's germline CDR1 is SGHAT and CDR2 FQNNGV. The CDR3 is 15 residues long. The CDR3 protein is CASSEPSGYSYEQYF.

This sequence joins TRBV28 and TRBJ2-2. Germline values: CDR1 MDHEN, CDR2 SYDVKM. The CDR3 extends over 14 amino acids. CDR3 protein: CASRLPSATGELFF.

The chain uses TRBV6-2 or TRBV6-3 and TRBJ2-3; TCRdb lists TRBD2, though no DNA is available to test this call. Germline CDR1 and CDR2: MNHEY and SVGEGT. The CDR3 has 16 amino acids. The CDR3 here is CASSYPWTRRMDTQYF.

This chain links TRBV28 with TRBJ2-3; TCRdb returns TRBD2, unconfirmable since there is no DNA. The CDR3 loop spans 19 amino acids. The germline V gene encodes CDR1 MDHEN and CDR2 SYDVKM. The CDR3 here is CASSPVWAGGPNSTDTQYF.

V is TRBV7-2 and J is TRBJ2-5; the D gene TCRdb calls, TRBD2, cannot be checked with no DNA. Germline V gives CDR1 SGHTA, CDR2 FQGNSA. This CDR3 has 15 residues. CDR3 sequence: CASQGGGAGRETQYF.

V and J are TRBV12-3 or TRBV12-4 and TRBJ1-2; TCRdb names TRBD1, which stays unverified in the absence of DNA. The CDR3 sequence is 15 residues long. The CDR3 spells CASSFFLTGGEGYTF.

The chain recombines TRBV5-1 with TRBJ2-4; TCRdb's D call of TRBD2 is untestable without DNA. Germline V gives CDR1 SGHRS, CDR2 YFSETQ. The CDR3 has 17 residues. CDR3 sequence reads: CASSPDASGGFGNIQYF.

The CDR3 sequence is CASSLGRVSSGANVLTF. The gene calls are TRBV11-2 and TRBJ2-6; checking the TCRdb D call of TRBD1 is not possible without DNA. The CDR3 length is 17 residues. Germline V gene sequence: CDR1 SGHAT, CDR2 FQNNGV.

The chain joins TRBV29-1 to TRBJ2-2. This CDR3 is built from 13 residues. Germline CDR1 is SQVTM and CDR2 is ANQGSEA. CDR3 in amino acids: CSVVDANTGELFF.

The chain is built from TRBV7-9 and TRBJ1-1; with no DNA, the TCRdb D assignment of TRBD1 cannot be verified. Germline CDR1 and CDR2: SEHNR and FQNEAQ (reference sequence). The CDR3 has 12 residues. CDR3: CASSPGATEAFF.

This CDR3 is CASTQVGQSYGYTF. The rearrangement joins TRBV7-2 to TRBJ1-2; absent DNA, TCRdb's TRBD1 call cannot be checked. Germline V gene sequence: CDR1 SGHTA, CDR2 FQGNSA. This CDR3 is 14 amino acids long.

The rearrangement links TRBV6-6 to TRBJ2-1; the D call from TCRdb, TRBD2, cannot be confirmed without DNA. The CDR3 contains 13 residues. Germline lookup yields CDR1 MNHNY and CDR2 SVGAGI (reference sequence). CDR3 in amino acids: CASQAGDYNEQFF.

V and J are TRBV5-1 and TRBJ2-1; TCRdb gives TRBD2 as the D gene, but with no DNA this cannot be confirmed. Germline V lookup: CDR1 SGHRS, CDR2 YFSETQ. There are 17 residues in the CDR3. The CDR3 reads CASSSEVSGNQQIEQFF.